Sequencing of this TCR beta chain was carried out in a study of Graves' ophthalmopathy and Graves' hyperthyroidism. Scientists amplified the TCR beta CDR3 regions from RNA transcripts. Second-round multiplex PCR came after first-round RT-PCR with HTBI primers. TCRdb analysed the multiplex PCR reads with MiXCR anew, one entry per CDR3 protein. The sample has roughly 400,000 distinct CDR3 sequences, around 20% seen once. This clonotype was detected ten times or more. Diagnosis was based on clinical symptoms, serum thyroxine, TRAb, thyroid ultrasound and orbital computed tomography. V lost 6 bases and J lost 4, with 19 bases in between. The V gene's germline CDR1 is MDHEN and CDR2 SYDVKM. The CDR3 has 16 amino acids.

The TCR was taken from a woman younger than 30 with Graves' ophthalmopathy. V usage is TRBV28 and J usage is TRBJ1-5, with D possibly being TRBD1 (5 bases). The sample taken for sequencing was peripheral blood. CDR3 sequence (DNA): TGTGCCAGCAGCTCTTGGGGGAAGGGGATGAATCAGCCCCAGCATTTT. Encoded protein: CASSSWGKGMNQPQHF.